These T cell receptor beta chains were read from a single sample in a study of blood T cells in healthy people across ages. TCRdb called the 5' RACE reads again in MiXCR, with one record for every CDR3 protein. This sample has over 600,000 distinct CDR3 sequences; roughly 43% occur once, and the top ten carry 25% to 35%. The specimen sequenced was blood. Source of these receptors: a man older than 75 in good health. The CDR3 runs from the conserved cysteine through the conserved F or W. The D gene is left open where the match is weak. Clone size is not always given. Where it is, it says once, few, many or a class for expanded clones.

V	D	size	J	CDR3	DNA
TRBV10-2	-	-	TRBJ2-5	CALRETQYF	TGCGCCTTGAGGGAGACCCAGTACTTC
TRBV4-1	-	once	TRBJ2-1	CASSQGGPVASNEQFF	TGCGCCAGCAGCCAAGGGGGCCCAGTAGCATCCAATGAGCAGTTCTTC
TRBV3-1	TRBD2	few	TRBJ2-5	CASSQPTSGQETQYF	TGTGCCAGCAGCCAACCCACTAGCGGCCAAGAGACCCAGTACTTC
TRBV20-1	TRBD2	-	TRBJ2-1	CSAREGTSGSNEQFF	TGCAGTGCTAGAGAAGGGACTAGCGGGAGTAATGAGCAGTTCTTC
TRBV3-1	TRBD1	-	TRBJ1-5	CASSQGNRGPNQPQHF	TGTGCCAGCAGCCAAGGTAACAGGGGGCCCAATCAGCCCCAGCATTTT
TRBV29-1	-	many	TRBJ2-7	CSVGYRGAAGEQYF	TGCAGCGTTGGATATAGAGGAGCAGCTGGCGAGCAGTACTTC
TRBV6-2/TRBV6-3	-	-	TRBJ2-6	CASSGGRYSGANVLTF	TGTGCCAGCAGTGGGGGACGTTACTCTGGGGCCAACGTCCTGACTTTC
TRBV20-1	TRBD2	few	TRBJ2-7	CSARGGTSTYEQYF	TGCAGTGCCCGGGGGGGAACTTCAACTTACGAGCAGTACTTC
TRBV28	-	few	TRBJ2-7	CASSLRSMGVWFYEQYF	TGTGCCAGCAGTTTGCGGTCGATGGGGGTGTGGTTCTACGAGCAGTACTTC
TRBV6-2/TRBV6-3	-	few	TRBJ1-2	CASSYVGQKFRGYTF	TGTGCCAGCAGTTACGTCGGACAGAAGTTTCGCGGCTACACCTTC
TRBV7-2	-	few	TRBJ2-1	CASSRLKLDEQFF	TGTGCCAGCAGCCGACTAAAATTGGATGAGCAGTTCTTC
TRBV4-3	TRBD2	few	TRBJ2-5	CASSQDWGGETQYF	TGCGCCAGCAGCCAAGATTGGGGGGGAGAGACCCAGTACTTC
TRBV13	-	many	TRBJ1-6	CASSKYSGSPLHF	TGTGCCAGCAGCAAATACTCAGGGTCGCCCCTCCACTTT
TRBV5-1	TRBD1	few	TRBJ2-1	CASSLAGTGGGDEQFF	TGCGCCAGCAGCTTGGCCGGGACAGGGGGCGGAGATGAGCAGTTCTTC
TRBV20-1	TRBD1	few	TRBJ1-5	CSASGTANQPQHF	TGCAGTGCTTCCGGGACAGCAAATCAGCCCCAGCATTTT
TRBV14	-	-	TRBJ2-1	CASSQLSGPYNEQFF	TGTGCCAGCAGCCAACTATCAGGCCCCTACAATGAGCAGTTCTTC
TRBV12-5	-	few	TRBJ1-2	CASGFLDSNYGYTF	TGTGCTAGTGGTTTCCTGGACAGCAACTATGGCTACACCTTC
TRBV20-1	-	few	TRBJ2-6	CSARVRGVPGANVLTF	TGCAGTGCTAGAGTTCGTGGGGTCCCTGGGGCCAACGTCCTGACTTTC
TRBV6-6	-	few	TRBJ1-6	CASSDSGASDNSPLHF	TGTGCCAGCAGTGATTCGGGGGCGTCGGATAATTCACCCCTCCACTTT
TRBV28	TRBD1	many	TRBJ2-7	CASSVNRGSEQYF	TGTGCCAGCAGTGTAAACAGGGGAAGCGAGCAGTACTTC
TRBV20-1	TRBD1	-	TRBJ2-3	CSAGTGGQGFTDTQYF	TGCAGTGCTGGAACCGGAGGACAGGGTTTCACAGATACGCAGTATTTT
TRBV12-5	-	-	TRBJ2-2	CAMKCDTGELFF	TGTGCTATGAAGTGCGACACCGGGGAGCTGTTTTTT
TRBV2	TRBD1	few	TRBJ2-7	CASSELRGKSEQYF	TGTGCCAGCAGTGAACTCAGGGGGAAGTCGGAGCAGTACTTC
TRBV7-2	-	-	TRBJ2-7	CASSLLGRRERPYEQYF	TGTGCCAGCAGCTTATTAGGTAGGCGAGAGAGACCCTACGAGCAGTACTTC
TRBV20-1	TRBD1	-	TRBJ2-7	CSAWGQGGAYEQYF	TGCAGTGCCTGGGGACAGGGGGGGGCCTACGAGCAGTACTTC
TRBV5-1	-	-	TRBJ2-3	CASSFRGTQYF	TGCGCCAGCAGCTTTCGAGGTACGCAGTATTTT
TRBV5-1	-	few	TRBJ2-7	CASSSMDEQYF	TGCGCCAGCAGCTCAATGGACGAGCAGTACTTC
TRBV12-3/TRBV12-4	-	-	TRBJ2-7	CASSLKGGPYEQYF	TGTGCCAGCAGTTTAAAGGGCGGCCCCTACGAGCAGTACTTC
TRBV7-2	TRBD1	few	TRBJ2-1	CASRHAGTGVNEQFF	TGTGCCAGCAGGCATGCCGGGACAGGGGTAAATGAGCAGTTCTTC
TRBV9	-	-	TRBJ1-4	CASSAERQNEKLFF	TGTGCCAGCAGCGCCGAGAGGCAGAATGAAAAACTGTTTTTT
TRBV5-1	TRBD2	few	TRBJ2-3	CASSPQGLAGASGRNTQYF	TGCGCCAGCAGCCCTCAGGGACTAGCGGGAGCCTCCGGAAGGAATACGCAGTATTTT
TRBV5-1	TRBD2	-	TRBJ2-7	CASSLGGRREDEQYF	TGCGCCAGCAGCTTGGGAGGACGCCGGGAGGACGAGCAGTACTTC
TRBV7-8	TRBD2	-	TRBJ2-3	CASSLVAGRNTDTQYF	TGTGCCAGCAGCTTGGTAGCGGGGAGGAACACAGATACTCAGTATTTT
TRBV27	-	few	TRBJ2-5	CASSLSSAGDQETQYF	TGTGCCAGCAGTTTATCGTCGGCAGGCGACCAAGAGACCCAGTACTTC
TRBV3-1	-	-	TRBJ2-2	CASRLTQNTGELFF	TGTGCCAGCAGACTCACCCAGAACACCGGGGAGCTGTTTTTT
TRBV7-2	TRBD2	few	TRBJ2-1	CASSVTGLAGNNEQFF	TGTGCCAGCAGCGTAACGGGACTAGCGGGGAACAATGAGCAGTTCTTC
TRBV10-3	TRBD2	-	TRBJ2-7	CAIRPGSGSTSEQYF	TGTGCCATCAGACCCGGTAGCGGGAGTACGAGCGAGCAGTACTTC
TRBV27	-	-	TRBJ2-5	CASNIFRTSDEETQYF	TGTGCCAGCAACATTTTTAGGACGTCTGATGAAGAGACCCAGTACTTC
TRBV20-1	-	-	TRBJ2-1	CSARPTGIVGGEQFF	TGCAGTGCTAGACCGACAGGCATTGTAGGTGGTGAGCAGTTCTTC
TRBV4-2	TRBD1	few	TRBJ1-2	CASSQVTGQGNYGYTF	TGTGCCAGCAGCCAAGTTACGGGACAGGGTAACTATGGCTACACCTTC
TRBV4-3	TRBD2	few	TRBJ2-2	CASSQNLAGGRTAGELFF	TGCGCCAGCAGCCAAAATCTAGCGGGGGGGAGAACTGCGGGGGAGCTGTTTTTT
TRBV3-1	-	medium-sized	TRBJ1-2	CASSLGQGIVYTF	TGTGCCAGCAGCCTAGGTCAGGGGATTGTTTACACCTTC
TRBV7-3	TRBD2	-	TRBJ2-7	CASSLLAEARYEQYF	TGTGCCAGCAGCTTACTAGCGGAAGCTCGGTACGAGCAGTACTTC
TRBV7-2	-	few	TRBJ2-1	CASTLGGGAGHEQFF	TGTGCCAGCACCCTGGGGGGGGGCGCGGGGCATGAGCAGTTCTTC
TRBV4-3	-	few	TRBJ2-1	CASSQDRVVVQGQFF	TGCGCCAGCAGCCAAGACCGGGTGGTTGTCCAGGGCCAGTTCTTC
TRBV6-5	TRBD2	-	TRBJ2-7	CASRPAGGNFQQYF	TGTGCCAGCAGGCCTGCGGGAGGTAATTTCCAGCAGTACTTC
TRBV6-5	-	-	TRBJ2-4	CASSKTGRGNIQYF	TGTGCCAGCAGCAAGACAGGGAGGGGGAACATTCAGTACTTC
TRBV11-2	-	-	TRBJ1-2	CASSQSGTRNGYTF	TGTGCCAGCAGCCAGAGTGGGACACGGAATGGCTACACCTTC
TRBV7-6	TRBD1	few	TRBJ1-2	CASSITTGDGYTF	TGTGCCAGCAGCATTACGACAGGGGATGGCTACACCTTC
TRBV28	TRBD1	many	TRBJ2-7	CASRTPGTGGHEQYF	TGTGCCAGCAGAACTCCCGGGACAGGGGGCCACGAGCAGTACTTC
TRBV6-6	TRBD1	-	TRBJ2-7	CASSPSSGQGQIYEQYF	TGTGCCAGCAGTCCCTCTTCCGGACAGGGACAAATCTACGAGCAGTACTTC
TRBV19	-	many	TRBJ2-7	CASNHLGHEQYF	TGTGCCAGTAATCATCTAGGTCACGAGCAGTACTTC
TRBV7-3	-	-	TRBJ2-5	CASSLDAQETQYF	TGTGCCAGCAGCTTAGACGCCCAAGAGACCCAGTACTTC
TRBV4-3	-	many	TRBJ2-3	CASSQGYGGTDTQYF	TGCGCCAGCAGCCAAGGCTACGGGGGCACAGATACGCAGTATTTT
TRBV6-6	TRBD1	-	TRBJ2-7	CATLTGGLGEQYF	TGTGCCACCCTCACAGGGGGCTTGGGGGAGCAGTACTTC
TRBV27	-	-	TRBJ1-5	CASSRQGLNQPQHF	TGTGCCAGCAGTCGTCAGGGCCTAAATCAGCCCCAGCATTTT
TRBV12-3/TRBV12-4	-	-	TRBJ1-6	CASRDGNSPLHF	TGTGCCAGCAGAGACGGAAATTCACCCCTCCACTTT
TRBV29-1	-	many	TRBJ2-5	CSVRPGETQYF	TGCAGCGTTCGGCCGGGAGAGACCCAGTACTTC
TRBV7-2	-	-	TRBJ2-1	CASSAGTSPNNEQFF	TGTGCCAGCAGTGCCGGGACGTCACCTAACAATGAGCAGTTCTTC
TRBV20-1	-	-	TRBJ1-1	CSASPGLNTEAFF	TGCAGTGCTAGTCCAGGTTTGAACACTGAAGCTTTCTTT